The TCR beta chain under discussion was sequenced for a study of cytomegalovirus exposure and HLA in healthy donors. Study outcomes and limitations: Common viral pathogens (according to a later analysis) appeared linked to several of the most significant clusters.

It was with 60 Vbeta and 13 Jbeta primers that the PCR ran. The protocol was immunoSEQ multiplex PCR, while the TCRdb copy is restricted to in-frame clones and leaves out a portion. Of over 80,000 clones detected, approximately 69% appear once; the ten largest clones hold more than 5%. This CDR3 is 14 amino acids long. V shed 1 base, J shed 2 bases, and the junction held 3 bases outside the gene matches. Germline values: CDR1 SGHDT, CDR2 YYEEEE. This clone showed up just a few times. Its cognate antigen is unknown. It was healthy bone marrow donors who served as donors. Input material: PBMCs. The sequence was collected from a boy between 10 and 17 years old in good health and CMV-seropositive. The chain joins TRBV5-6 to TRBJ2-7; 7 nucleotides match TRBD1. DNA of the CDR3: TGTGCCAGCAGCTTGAGGGACAGCACCTACGAGCAGTACTTC. It is translated as CASSLRDSTYEQYF.